The next 26 T cell receptor beta chains were all read from a single sample in a study of blood T cell repertoires in COVID-19. Sequencing used immunoSEQ multiplex PCR; TCRdb keeps in-frame clones, though not all of them. The sample contains under 150,000 clones, 85% to 90% of which appear only once. Sequences were obtained from peripheral blood. These receptors came from a human donor in a cohort sampled during active COVID-19.

This chain joins TRBV11-3 and TRBJ2-7; the match to TRBD1 covers 9 bases. The CDR3 contains 15 residues. The germline CDR1 and CDR2 sequences are SGHNT and YENEEA. The trim removed 5 bases at V and 1 base at J, leaving 6 bases unmatched. CDR3: CASSPGTGLSYEQYF. In DNA form, the CDR3 reads TGTGCCAGCAGCCCCGGGACAGGGCTATCCTACGAGCAGTACTTC. The variable domain in full, completed from reference TRBV11-3 and TRBJ2-7, reads EAGVVQSPRYKIIEKKQPVAFWCNPISGHNTLYWYLQNLGQGPELLIRYENEEAVDDSQLPKDRFSAERLKGVDSTLKIQPAELGDSAVYLCASSPGTGLSYEQYFGPGTRLTVT.

The genes are TRBV9 and TRBJ2-5; 8 bases line up with TRBD1. The CDR3 loop spans 14 amino acids. V gave up 3 bases and J gave up 4 bases; unmatched junction bases: 5. Germline CDR1 and CDR2: SGDLS and YYNGEE. The CDR3: CASSGQGSGETQYF. CDR3 bases: TGTGCCAGCAGCGGACAGGGGTCGGGAGAGACCCAGTACTTC.

V usage is TRBV7-8 and J usage is TRBJ2-5; the match to TRBD2 covers 8 bases. CDR1 and CDR2 from the germline V gene are SGHVS and FQNEAQ. V gave up 4 bases and J gave up 2 bases; unmatched junction bases: 3. CDR3 length: 14 amino acids. CDR3: CASSSGTRQETQYF. In DNA, the CDR3 is TGTGCCAGCAGCTCGGGGACTAGACAAGAGACCCAGTACTTC.

The rearrangement uses TRBV7-9 and TRBJ1-1; D unclear. Trimming stripped 0 bases from V and 3 bases from J, with 11 bases between. The CDR3 spans 15 residues. Germline CDR1 and CDR2: SEHNR and FQNEAQ (reference sequence). The chain's CDR3 is CASSLARQRHTEAFF. CDR3 sequence (DNA): TGTGCCAGCAGCTTAGCGCGGCAAAGGCACACTGAAGCTTTCTTT.

This chain uses TRBV5-1 with TRBJ1-1, with a tentative D call TRBD1 (5 bases). Germline assignment: CDR1 SGHRS and CDR2 YFSETQ. With 4 bases removed from V and 5 bases from J, the gap between germline ends came to 15 bases. The CDR3 is made up of 14 amino acids. In DNA form, the CDR3 reads TGCGCCAGCAGCCTGGGGCAGTCTCCTACTGAAGCTTTCTTT. This codes for CASSLGQSPTEAFF.

The J gene is TRBJ1-5, the V gene TRBV3-1 (or the pseudogene TRBV3-2); D might be TRBD1 (5 bases). From germline, CDR1 is LGHDT and CDR2 YNNKEL (reference sequence). The CDR3 runs 13 residues. The ends were cut back, 4 bases at V and 7 bases at J, with 11 bases in the middle. The CDR3 here is CASSLNGGQPQHF. CDR3 DNA: TGTGCCAGCAGCCTTAACGGGGGACAGCCCCAGCATTTT.

The rearrangement links TRBV12-3 or TRBV12-4 to TRBJ1-1, with D maybe TRBD1 (5 bases). Trimming pared 7 bases from V and 2 bases from J, leaving 11 bases between. The CDR3 is 13 amino acids. The CDR3 DNA reads as TGTGCCAGCAACCTTGACAGAAACACTGAAGCTTTCTTT. Translation: CASNLDRNTEAFF.

The chain couples TRBV5-1 to TRBJ1-3, with D maybe TRBD1 (5 bases). V lost 1 base, J lost 0 bases, and 8 bases lay in between. Germline CDR1 SGHRS, CDR2 YFSETQ. The CDR3 spans 15 residues. The CDR3 DNA reads TGCGCCAGCAGCTTGCGGGGGAGCTCTGGAAACACCATATATTTT. It codes for CASSLRGSSGNTIYF.

This rearrangement joins TRBV27 to TRBJ1-2; D not certain. The length of the CDR3 is 14 residues. In germline, CDR1 is MNHEY, CDR2 SMNVEV (reference sequence). The V gene lost 6 bases and the J gene lost 0 bases, with 11 bases spanning the gap. In nucleotides, the CDR3 is TGTGCCAGCAGGAGGGATTTAGCTAACTATGGCTACACCTTC. Translated, it gives CASRRDLANYGYTF.

This sequence joins TRBV11-2 and TRBJ2-5, with 7 nucleotides matching TRBD2. The CDR3 loop spans 17 amino acids. V shed 5 bases and J 7 bases; nucleotides not matched to a gene: 19. The germline V gene encodes CDR1 SGHAT and CDR2 FQNNGV. CDR3 protein: CASSVTTGGLRPWTQYF. DNA for the CDR3: TGTGCCAGCAGCGTCACAACCGGGGGGTTGCGGCCTTGGACCCAGTACTTC.

This chain joins TRBV29-1 and TRBJ1-5; D remains unclear. Germline CDR1 and CDR2: SQVTM and ANQGSEA. The CDR3 loop spans 14 amino acids. V shed 6 bases and J shed 0 bases, with 12 bases lying between them. CDR3 amino acids: CSVITGDSNQPQHF. CDR3 coding DNA: TGCAGCGTGATAACCGGGGATAGCAATCAGCCCCAGCATTTT.

V is TRBV2 and J is TRBJ2-7; 8 nucleotides line up with TRBD1. CDR1 is SNHLY and CDR2 is FYNNEI in the germline V gene. CDR3 size: 14 residues. V trimming: 6 bases; J trimming: 6 bases; junction bases outside the gene matches: 10. DNA of the CDR3: TGTGCCAGCAGGAAGACAGGGGAGTTTGGCGAGCAGTACTTC. Amino acid sequence: CASRKTGEFGEQYF.

The rearrangement joins TRBV2 to TRBJ2-3; 11 bases are a match to TRBD2. This CDR3 has 14 amino acids. CDR1 is SNHLY and CDR2 is FYNNEI in the germline V gene. The trim removed 8 bases at V and 5 bases at J, leaving 6 bases unmatched. The CDR3 DNA follows: TGTGCCAGCGGTACTAGCGGGAGAGGAGATACGCAGTATTTT. This codes for CASGTSGRGDTQYF.

Turning to this clone: A read error is possible here, since a much larger clone lies one base away. CDR3 bases: TGTGCCAGCAGCTACAGCGGGAGCTCCTACAATGAGCAGTTCTTC. It is translated as CASSYSGSSYNEQFF. The chain joins TRBV27 to TRBJ2-1, with 8 bases that match TRBD2. Looked up from germline, CDR1 is MNHEY and CDR2 is SMNVEV (reference sequence). The ends lost 6 bases at V and 0 bases at J; junction bases unmatched: 4. The length of the CDR3 is 15 residues.

This clone has just one count. V gene TRBV2 combines with J gene TRBJ2-3; TRBD1 might be the D (6 bases). Germline loops: CDR1 SNHLY, CDR2 FYNNEI. This CDR3 contains 18 residues. The V and J ends lost 3 bases and 3 bases respectively, with 22 bases between them. The CDR3 DNA reads as TGTGCCAGCAGTGACTTAGCGTTTGGGCCAGGGGTTACAGATACGCAGTATTTT. Translation: CASSDLAFGPGVTDTQYF.

The J gene is TRBJ1-2, the V gene TRBV18; 7 bases line up with TRBD1. J was trimmed by 2 bases and V by 5 bases; bases with no gene match: 8. From germline, CDR1 is KGHSH and CDR2 LQKENI. The CDR3 runs to 15 residues. CDR3 sequence: CASSEGAGRNYGYTF. The CDR3 nucleotides read TGTGCCAGCTCAGAGGGGGCCGGCAGGAACTATGGCTACACCTTC. Full variable domain (rest looked up from reference TRBV18 and TRBJ1-2): NAGVMQNPRHLVRRRGQEARLRCSPMKGHSHVYWYRQLPEEGLKFMVYLQKENIIDESGMPKERFSAEFPKEGPSILRIQQVVRGDSAAYFCASSEGAGRNYGYTFGSGTRLTVV.

The chain combines TRBV2 with TRBJ2-1; no definite D call. The CDR3 totals 15 residues. V was clipped by 6 bases and J by 8 bases, with 20 bases between them. Germline V gene data show CDR1 as SNHLY and CDR2 as FYNNEI. CDR3 in amino acids: CASRGERFLGDEQFF. The DNA for the CDR3 is TGTGCCAGCAGGGGTGAACGATTTCTAGGCGATGAGCAGTTCTTC.

The rearrangement links TRBV10-2 to TRBJ1-2; the D is unclear. Germline V lookup: CDR1 WSHSY, CDR2 SAAADI. Trimming cost V 0 bases and J 2 bases, with 7 bases left between them. The CDR3 totals 14 residues. CDR3 loop: CASSESGGNYGYTF. The CDR3 coding sequence is TGCGCCAGCAGTGAGTCCGGCGGAAACTATGGCTACACCTTC.

The chain employs TRBV18 and TRBJ2-2, with D hard to call. CDR1 KGHSH and CDR2 LQKENI come from the germline V gene. V was clipped by 3 bases and J by 4 bases, with 12 bases between them. The CDR3 sequence is 15 residues long. The CDR3 protein is CASSPGVRVTGELFF. As DNA, the CDR3 is TGTGCCAGCTCACCCGGCGTTCGGGTCACCGGGGAGCTGTTTTTT.

The chain joins TRBV3-1 (or the pseudogene TRBV3-2) to TRBJ2-3; 7 bases agree with TRBD2. Germline-derived CDR1 and CDR2 are LGHDT and YNNKEL (reference sequence). The CDR3 sequence is 15 residues long. Trimming at V came to 1 base and at J to 0 bases, leaving 1 base not matched to a gene. In nucleotides, the CDR3 is TGTGCCAGCAGCCAAGCGGGGGGTAGCACAGATACGCAGTATTTT. This translates into CASSQAGGSTDTQYF.

This clone has only one observation. The chain is built from TRBV5-4 and TRBJ2-2; 9 bases are shared with TRBD2. There are 15 residues in the CDR3. V shed 4 bases, J shed 0 bases, and the junction held 1 base outside the gene matches. The germline V gene encodes CDR1 SGHNT and CDR2 YYREEE (reference sequence). CDR3 bases: TGTGCCAGCAGCAGGACTAGCGCGAACACCGGGGAGCTGTTTTTT. Its translation: CASSRTSANTGELFF.

This chain joins TRBV7-9 and TRBJ2-2; D is undetermined. The CDR3 sequence is 15 residues long. The V and J ends lost 2 bases and 0 bases respectively, with 7 bases between them. Germline assignment: CDR1 SEHNR and CDR2 FQNEAQ (reference sequence). The CDR3 bases are TGTGCCAGCAGCTTACTTTCCGCGAACACCGGGGAGCTGTTTTTT. It translates to CASSLLSANTGELFF.

The V call is TRBV6-6, the J call TRBJ1-1; TRBD1 aligns across 8 bases. The length of the CDR3 is 15 residues. Losses at the gene ends were 5 bases for V and 4 bases for J; bases not matched to a gene: 9. Germline V gene data show CDR1 as MNHNY and CDR2 as SVGAGI (reference sequence). The CDR3 nucleotides are TGTGCCAGCAGTAACGGACAGGGTCGATCCACTGAAGCTTTCTTT. Encoded protein: CASSNGQGRSTEAFF.

The chain carries TRBV19 and TRBJ1-4; D unclear. V shed 3 bases and J shed 0 bases, with 8 bases lying between them. Germline values: CDR1 LNHDA, CDR2 SQIVND (reference sequence). This CDR3 spans 15 amino acids. DNA for the CDR3: TGTGCCAGTAGTATGGCGGTGGCAACTAATGAAAAACTGTTTTTT. Protein product: CASSMAVATNEKLFF.

CDR3 amino acids: CATSRDGQGLIYGYTF. Written as DNA, the CDR3 is TGTGCCACCAGCAGAGATGGTCAGGGGCTAATCTATGGCTACACCTTC. The rearrangement links TRBV15 to TRBJ1-2; D is possibly TRBD1 (6 bases). Germline CDR1 and CDR2: LNHNV and YYDKDF (reference sequence). V lost 0 bases to trimming and J lost 4 bases, with 15 bases between them. The CDR3 is 16 residues long. Full variable domain (rest looked up from reference TRBV15 and TRBJ1-2): DAMVIQNPRYQVTQFGKPVTLSCSQTLNHNVMYWYQQKSSQAPKLLFHYYDKDFNNEADTPDNFQSRRPNTSFCFLDIRSPGLGDTAMYLCATSRDGQGLIYGYTFGSGTRLTVV.

This chain connects TRBV4-1 to TRBJ2-2; TRBD1 might be the D (5 bases). The V gene's germline CDR1 is MGHRA and CDR2 YSYEKL. The CDR3 length is 17 residues. V was cut by 4 bases and J by 5 bases, with 20 bases left in between. For the CDR3, the DNA is TGCGCCAGCAGCCGAACAGGCCCCCAGGGTAAGACCGGGGAGCTGTTTTTT. As protein: CASSRTGPQGKTGELFF.